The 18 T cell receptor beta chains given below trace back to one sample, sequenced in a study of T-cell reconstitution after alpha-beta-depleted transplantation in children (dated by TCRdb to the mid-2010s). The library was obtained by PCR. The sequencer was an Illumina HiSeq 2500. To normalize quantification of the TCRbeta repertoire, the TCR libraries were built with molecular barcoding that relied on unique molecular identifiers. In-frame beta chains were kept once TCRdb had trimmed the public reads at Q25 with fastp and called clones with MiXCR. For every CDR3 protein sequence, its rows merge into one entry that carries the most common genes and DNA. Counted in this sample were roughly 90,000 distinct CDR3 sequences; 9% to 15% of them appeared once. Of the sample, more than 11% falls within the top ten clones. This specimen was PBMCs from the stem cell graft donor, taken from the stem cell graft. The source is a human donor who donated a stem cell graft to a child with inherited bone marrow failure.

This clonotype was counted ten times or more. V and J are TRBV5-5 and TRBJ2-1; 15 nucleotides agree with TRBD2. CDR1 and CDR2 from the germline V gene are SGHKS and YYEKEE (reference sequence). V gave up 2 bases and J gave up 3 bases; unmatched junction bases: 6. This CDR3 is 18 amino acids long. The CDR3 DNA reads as TGTGCCAGCAGCTTAGGACTAGCGGGAGGGCCGATCTACAATGAGCAGTTCTTC. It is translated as CASSLGLAGGPIYNEQFF. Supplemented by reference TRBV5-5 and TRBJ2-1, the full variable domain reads DAGVTQSPTHLIKTRGQQVTLRCSPISGHKSVSWYQQVLGQGPQFIFQYYEKEERGRGNFPDRFSARQFPNYSSELNVNALLLGDSALYLCASSLGLAGGPIYNEQFFGPGTRLTVL.

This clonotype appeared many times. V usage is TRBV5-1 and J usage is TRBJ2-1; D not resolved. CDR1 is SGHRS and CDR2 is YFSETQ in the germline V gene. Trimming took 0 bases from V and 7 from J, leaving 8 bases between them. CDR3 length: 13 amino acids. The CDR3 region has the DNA TGCGCCAGCAGCTTGGAACCCGGAAATGAGCAGTTCTTC. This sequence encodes CASSLEPGNEQFF.

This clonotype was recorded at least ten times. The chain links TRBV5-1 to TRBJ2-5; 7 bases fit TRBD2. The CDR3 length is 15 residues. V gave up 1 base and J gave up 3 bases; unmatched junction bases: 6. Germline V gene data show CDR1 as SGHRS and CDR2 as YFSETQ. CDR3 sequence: CASSLTLAGEETQYF. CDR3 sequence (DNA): TGCGCCAGCAGCTTGACGTTGGCGGGGGAAGAGACCCAGTACTTC.

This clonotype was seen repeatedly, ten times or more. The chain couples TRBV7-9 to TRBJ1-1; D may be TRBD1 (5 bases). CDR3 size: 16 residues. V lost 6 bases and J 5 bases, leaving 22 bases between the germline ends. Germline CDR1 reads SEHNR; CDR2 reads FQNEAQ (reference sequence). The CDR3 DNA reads TGTGCCAGCAGGGTCCCATTCGGGGGTCGTAGGACTGAAGCTTTCTTT. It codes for CASRVPFGGRRTEAFF. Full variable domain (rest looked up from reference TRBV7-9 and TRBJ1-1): DTGVSQNPRHKITKRGQNVTFRCDPISEHNRLYWYRQTLGQGPEFLTYFQNEAQLEKSRLLSDRFSAERPKGSFSTLEIQRTEQGDSAMYLCASRVPFGGRRTEAFFGQGTRLTVV.

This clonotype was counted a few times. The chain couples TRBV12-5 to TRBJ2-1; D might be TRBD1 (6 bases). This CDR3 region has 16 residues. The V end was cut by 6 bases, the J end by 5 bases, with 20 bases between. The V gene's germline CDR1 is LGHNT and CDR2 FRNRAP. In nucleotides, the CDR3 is TGTGCTAGTGGCCCCGGACAGATAGGAGAAAACAATGAGCAGTTCTTC. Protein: CASGPGQIGENNEQFF.

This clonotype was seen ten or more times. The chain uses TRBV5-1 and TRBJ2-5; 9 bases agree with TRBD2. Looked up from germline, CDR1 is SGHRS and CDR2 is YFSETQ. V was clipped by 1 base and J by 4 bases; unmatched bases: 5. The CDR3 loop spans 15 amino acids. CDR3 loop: CASSLNAGGRETQYF. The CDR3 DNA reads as TGCGCCAGCAGCTTGAACGCGGGGGGGCGAGAGACCCAGTACTTC.

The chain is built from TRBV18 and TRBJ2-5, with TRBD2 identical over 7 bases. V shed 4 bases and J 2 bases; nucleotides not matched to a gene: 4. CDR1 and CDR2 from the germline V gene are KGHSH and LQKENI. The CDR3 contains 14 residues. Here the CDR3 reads CASSRTAGQETQYF. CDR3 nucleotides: TGTGCCAGCTCACGTACAGCGGGGCAAGAGACCCAGTACTTC.

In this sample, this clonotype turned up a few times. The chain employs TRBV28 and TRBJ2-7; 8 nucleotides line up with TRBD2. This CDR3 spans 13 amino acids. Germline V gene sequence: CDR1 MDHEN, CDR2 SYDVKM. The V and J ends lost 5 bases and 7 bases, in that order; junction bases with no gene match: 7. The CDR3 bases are TGTGCCAGCAGTGCAGCGGGAGCTCGTGAGCAGTACTTC. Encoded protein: CASSAAGAREQYF.

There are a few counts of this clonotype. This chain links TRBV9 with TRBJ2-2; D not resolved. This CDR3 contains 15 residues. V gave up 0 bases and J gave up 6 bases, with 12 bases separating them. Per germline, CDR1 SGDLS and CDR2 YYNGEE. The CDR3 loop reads CASSVAVYAPGELFF. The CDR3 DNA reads TGTGCCAGCAGCGTAGCTGTTTACGCCCCCGGGGAGCTGTTTTTT.

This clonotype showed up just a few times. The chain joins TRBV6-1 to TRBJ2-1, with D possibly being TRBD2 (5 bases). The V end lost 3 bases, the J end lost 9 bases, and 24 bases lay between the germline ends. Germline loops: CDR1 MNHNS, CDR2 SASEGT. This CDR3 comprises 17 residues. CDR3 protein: CASSEHSGNHWLGEQFF. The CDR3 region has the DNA TGTGCCAGCAGTGAGCACTCCGGGAACCATTGGCTCGGTGAGCAGTTCTTC.

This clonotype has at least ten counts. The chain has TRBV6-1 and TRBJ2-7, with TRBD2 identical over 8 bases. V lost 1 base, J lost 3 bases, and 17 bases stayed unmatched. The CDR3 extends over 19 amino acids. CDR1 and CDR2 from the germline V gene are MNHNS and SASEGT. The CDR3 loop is CASSEGPPRSAGVGYEQYF. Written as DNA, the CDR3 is TGTGCCAGCAGTGAAGGCCCCCCCAGGTCAGCGGGAGTGGGCTACGAGCAGTACTTC.

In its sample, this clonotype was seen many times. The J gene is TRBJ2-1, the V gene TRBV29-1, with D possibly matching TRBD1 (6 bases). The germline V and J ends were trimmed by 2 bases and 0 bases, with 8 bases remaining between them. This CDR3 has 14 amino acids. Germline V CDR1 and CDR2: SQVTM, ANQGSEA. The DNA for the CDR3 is TGCAGCGTTGAAAGGACAGACTCCTACAATGAGCAGTTCTTC. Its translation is CSVERTDSYNEQFF.

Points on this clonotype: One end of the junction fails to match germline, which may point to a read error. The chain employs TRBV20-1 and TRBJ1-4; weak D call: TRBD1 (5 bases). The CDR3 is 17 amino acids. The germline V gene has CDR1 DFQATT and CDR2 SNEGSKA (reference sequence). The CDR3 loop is CCARDYGWRGTNEKLFF. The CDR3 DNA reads TGCTGTGCTAGAGATTATGGTTGGAGGGGAACTAATGAAAAACTGTTTTTT.

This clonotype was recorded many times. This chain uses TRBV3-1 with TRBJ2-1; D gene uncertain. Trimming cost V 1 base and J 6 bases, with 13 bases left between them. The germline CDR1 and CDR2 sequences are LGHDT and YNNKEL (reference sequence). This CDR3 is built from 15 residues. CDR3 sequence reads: CASSQVRTPGNEQFF. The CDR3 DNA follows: TGTGCCAGCAGCCAAGTGAGGACCCCCGGCAATGAGCAGTTCTTC.

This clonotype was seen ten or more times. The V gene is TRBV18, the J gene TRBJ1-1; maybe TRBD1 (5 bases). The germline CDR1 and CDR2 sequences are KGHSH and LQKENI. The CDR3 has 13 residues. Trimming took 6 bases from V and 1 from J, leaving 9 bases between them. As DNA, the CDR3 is TGTGCCAGCTCTAGGGGTTCGAACACTGAAGCTTTCTTT. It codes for CASSRGSNTEAFF.

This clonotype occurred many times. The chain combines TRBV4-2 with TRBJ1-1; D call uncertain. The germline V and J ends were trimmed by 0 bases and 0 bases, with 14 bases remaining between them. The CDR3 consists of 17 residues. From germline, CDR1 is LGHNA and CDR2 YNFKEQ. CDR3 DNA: TGTGCCAGCAGCCAAGATAACCCCGACATAGTGAACACTGAAGCTTTCTTT. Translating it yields CASSQDNPDIVNTEAFF.

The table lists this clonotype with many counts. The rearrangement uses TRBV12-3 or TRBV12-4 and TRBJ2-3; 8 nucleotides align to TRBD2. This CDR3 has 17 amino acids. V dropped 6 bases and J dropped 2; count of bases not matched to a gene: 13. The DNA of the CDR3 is TGTGCCAGCAGCCATCTGGGCGGGGGGCATGACACAGATACGCAGTATTTT. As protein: CASSHLGGGHDTDTQYF.

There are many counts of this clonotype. The CDR3: CAISENNEQFF. The DNA of the CDR3 is TGTGCCATCAGTGAAAATAATGAGCAGTTCTTC. The chain joins TRBV10-3 to TRBJ2-1, with D hard to call. Germline-derived CDR1 and CDR2 are ENHRY and SYGVKD. The ends were cut back, 3 bases at V and 7 bases at J, with 4 bases in the middle. The CDR3 contains 11 residues.